Presented here are 32 T cell receptor beta chains from one specimen sequenced in a study of blood T cells in healthy people across ages. It was with a sample-barcoded 5' primer and a J-beta primer mix that a second PCR of roughly 7 to 12 cycles was run. TCRdb passed the 5' RACE reads through MiXCR, listing each CDR3 protein once. The data contain 1.5 million to 1.8 million distinct CDR3 sequences, 40% to 45% of them singletons. What was sequenced was blood. Receptor source: a woman aged 18-35 years in good health.

The chain links TRBV7-2 to TRBJ1-1; a possible D gene is TRBD1 (5 bases). Germline CDR1 SGHTA, CDR2 FQGNSA. The CDR3 contains 15 residues. With 0 bases removed from V and 4 bases from J, the gap between germline ends came to 12 bases. CDR3 region: CASSLASLGPTEAFF. The CDR3 nucleotides are TGTGCCAGCAGCTTAGCGAGCCTGGGACCCACTGAAGCTTTCTTT. The whole variable domain, remainder taken from reference TRBV7-2 and TRBJ1-1, is GAGVSQSPSNKVTEKGKDVELRCDPISGHTALYWYRQSLGQGLEFLIYFQGNSAPDKSGLPSDRFSAERTGGSVSTLTIQRTQQEDSAVYLCASSLASLGPTEAFFGQGTRLTVV.

The J gene is TRBJ2-3, the V gene TRBV7-9; 8 nucleotides line up with TRBD2. This CDR3 contains 20 residues. Germline loops: CDR1 SEHNR, CDR2 FQNEAQ (reference sequence). V was clipped by 1 base and J by 4 bases; unmatched bases: 19. The CDR3 spells CASSLVALGTSGSFADTQYF. Here the CDR3 DNA reads TGTGCCAGCAGCTTAGTTGCCCTCGGGACTAGTGGGAGCTTCGCAGATACGCAGTATTTT.

The chain recombines TRBV29-1 with TRBJ2-1; 8 bases are shared with TRBD2. Germline V gene data show CDR1 as SQVTM and CDR2 as ANQGSEA. This CDR3 is 14 amino acids long. V was pared by 6 bases and J by 3 bases, with 7 bases of the junction left unmatched. In DNA, the CDR3 is TGCAGCGTAGAGGGACTAGAAGGCTACAATGAGCAGTTCTTC. It codes for CSVEGLEGYNEQFF.

This clonotype was recorded a few times. The gene calls are TRBV20-1 and TRBJ2-7; D tentatively reads TRBD1 or TRBD2 (5 bases each). V lost 1 base and J lost 7, with 20 bases in between. The CDR3 runs 15 residues. The germline V gene encodes CDR1 DFQATT and CDR2 SNEGSKA (reference sequence). CDR3 region: CSARATAGTLGEQYF. CDR3 DNA sequence: TGCAGTGCTAGAGCCACTGCCGGGACGTTGGGTGAGCAGTACTTC.

J is TRBJ1-5 and V is TRBV27, with 7 nucleotides matching TRBD1. The length of the CDR3 is 15 residues. Germline loops: CDR1 MNHEY, CDR2 SMNVEV (reference sequence). The V and J ends lost 5 bases and 3 bases, in that order; junction bases with no gene match: 7. Here the CDR3 reads CASSPAGTDNQPQHF. The DNA for the CDR3 is TGTGCCAGCAGTCCCGCCGGGACAGACAATCAGCCCCAGCATTTT.

The V gene is TRBV29-1, the J gene TRBJ2-3, with 10 bases that match TRBD2. The germline V gene encodes CDR1 SQVTM and CDR2 ANQGSEA. Germline trimming cut 5 bases from V and 4 bases from J; bases unmatched to any gene: 9. The CDR3 is made up of 15 amino acids. CDR3 coding DNA: TGCAGCGTTTCGCGGCAAGCGGGAGGGTCAGATACGCAGTATTTT. It is translated as CSVSRQAGGSDTQYF.

On this clonotype: The junction departs from germline at one end; a sequencing error may be responsible. The DNA for the CDR3 is TGCAGTGCTAGAGGTCGGGAGCCCTACAAGGAGCAGTTCTTC. It specifies CSARGREPYKEQFF. The chain has TRBV20-1 and TRBJ2-1; D is perhaps TRBD2 (6 bases). This CDR3 comprises 14 residues. Germline V CDR1 and CDR2: DFQATT, SNEGSKA (reference sequence).

V and J are TRBV15 and TRBJ2-1; perhaps D is TRBD1 or TRBD2 (5 bases each). The CDR3 extends over 13 amino acids. V was clipped by 1 base and J by 8 bases, with 9 bases between them. Germline V gene data show CDR1 as LNHNV and CDR2 as YYDKDF (reference sequence). In DNA form, the CDR3 reads TGTGCCACCAGCAGAGGGGACCGACATGAGCAGTTCTTC. Protein: CATSRGDRHEQFF.

The chain's CDR3 is CASSLYIGNAMNTEAFF. CDR3 nucleotides: TGTGCCAGCAGTTTATATATTGGGAACGCCATGAACACTGAAGCTTTCTTT. This chain connects TRBV27 to TRBJ1-1; D not resolved. Germline lookup yields CDR1 MNHEY and CDR2 SMNVEV (reference sequence). V lost 1 base to trimming and J lost 0 bases, with 15 bases between them. This CDR3 comprises 17 residues.

CDR3 amino acids: CATSRDLGTRTDTQYF. The CDR3 DNA sequence: TGTGCCACCAGCAGAGATCTCGGAACACGCACAGATACGCAGTATTTT. The chain recombines TRBV15 with TRBJ2-3, with D unresolved. V shed 0 bases and J shed 1 base, with 11 bases lying between them. CDR1 and CDR2 from the germline V gene are LNHNV and YYDKDF (reference sequence). This CDR3 is built from 16 residues. The full variable domain, rest sourced from reference TRBV15 and TRBJ2-3, is DAMVIQNPRYQVTQFGKPVTLSCSQTLNHNVMYWYQQKSSQAPKLLFHYYDKDFNNEADTPDNFQSRRPNTSFCFLDIRSPGLGDTAMYLCATSRDLGTRTDTQYFGPGTRLTVL.

The table lists this clonotype with a few counts. The chain employs TRBV12-3 or TRBV12-4 and TRBJ1-6; D uncertain. This CDR3 has 14 amino acids. Trimming stripped 3 bases from V and 6 bases from J, with 9 bases between. The CDR3 nucleotides are TGTGCCAGCAGTTTCGGAGGATTTAATTCACCCCTCCACTTT. Translating gives CASSFGGFNSPLHF.

This clonotype was observed a few times. The V and J genes are TRBV27 and TRBJ1-2, with D uncertain. The ends were cut back, 5 bases at V and 8 bases at J, with 12 bases in the middle. Germline CDR1 MNHEY, CDR2 SMNVEV (reference sequence). CDR3 size: 12 residues. The CDR3 DNA sequence: TGTGCCAGCAGTCCTTCCCCGGGAGGCTACACCTTC. As protein: CASSPSPGGYTF.

This clonotype was counted between two and nine times. The V and J genes are TRBV29-1 and TRBJ1-1; tentative D call: TRBD1 (6 bases). The CDR3 runs to 12 residues. CDR1 and CDR2 from the germline V gene are SQVTM and ANQGSEA. CDR3 nucleotide sequence: TGCGCCGGAGGGGGGGGGAACACTGAAGCTTTCTTT. This codes for CAGGGGNTEAFF. Together with reference TRBV29-1 and TRBJ1-1, the CDR3 gives the full variable domain: SAVISQKPSRDICQRGTSLTIQCQVDSQVTMMFWYRQQPGQSLTLIATANQGSEATYESGFVIDKFPISRPNLTFSTLTVSNMSPEDSSIYLCAGGGGNTEAFFGQGTRLTVV.

This clonotype was detected a few times. The CDR3 is CSAPGTGVDTQYF. The DNA for the CDR3 is TGCAGTGCTCCCGGGACAGGGGTGGATACGCAGTATTTT. V and J are TRBV20-1 and TRBJ2-3; TRBD1 matches at 10 bases. This CDR3 has 13 residues. V lost 5 bases to trimming and J lost 6 bases; unmatched junction nucleotides: 5. The germline V gene encodes CDR1 DFQATT and CDR2 SNEGSKA (reference sequence).

There are a few counts of this clonotype. The chain is built from TRBV29-1 and TRBJ2-1; no definite D call. CDR3 size: 13 residues. CDR1 SQVTM and CDR2 ANQGSEA come from the germline V gene. The V gene lost 7 bases and the J gene lost 0 bases, with 10 bases spanning the gap. The CDR3, as DNA: TGCAGCGCACCCACAGACTCCTACAATGAGCAGTTCTTC. Translating gives CSAPTDSYNEQFF.

The CDR3 nucleotides read TGTGCCAGCAGTGACCGGCTCAGTCCCCCTTACAATGAGCAGTTCTTC. It encodes CASSDRLSPPYNEQFF. This sequence joins TRBV25-1 and TRBJ2-1; the D is unclear. The germline V and J ends were trimmed by 3 bases and 4 bases, with 16 bases remaining between them. Looked up from germline, CDR1 is MGHDK and CDR2 is SYGVNS. This CDR3 region has 16 residues.

This clonotype was observed many times. The chain has TRBV12-3 or TRBV12-4 and TRBJ2-4; TRBD1 agrees at 7 bases. V was clipped by 5 bases and J by 0 bases; unmatched bases: 7. The CDR3 extends over 16 amino acids. The CDR3 DNA reads TGTGCCAGCAGTCCAAGGACAGGAGTAGCCAAAAACATTCAGTACTTC. Its protein is CASSPRTGVAKNIQYF.

The J gene is TRBJ1-5, the V gene TRBV7-2; D call uncertain. CDR1 is SGHTA, CDR2 FQGNSA, per germline. The CDR3 loop spans 13 amino acids. Deletions cut 1 base from V and 7 bases from J, with 8 bases between. CDR3 in DNA: TGTGCCAGCAGCTTAGAGGTGACCCAGCCCCAGCATTTT. Its translation is CASSLEVTQPQHF.

V and J are TRBV6-5 and TRBJ2-3; TRBD1 might be the D (6 bases). The CDR3 has 15 residues. Germline V gene lookup returns CDR1 MNHEY and CDR2 SVGAGI. V was clipped by 5 bases and J by 2 bases, with 14 bases between them. CDR3 region: CASSKDSFPTDTQYF. In nucleotides, the CDR3 is TGTGCCAGCAGTAAGGACAGCTTCCCCACAGATACGCAGTATTTT.

This clonotype was counted only a few times. The chain is built from TRBV6-2 or TRBV6-3 and TRBJ2-3, with TRBD1 matching over 9 bases. CDR1 is MNHEY, CDR2 SVGEGT, per germline. J lost 7 bases, V lost 7 bases, and 9 bases had no gene match. The CDR3 length is 14 residues. CDR3 in DNA: TGTGCCAGCAACTTCCGGGACAGGGCTAATACGCAGTATTTT. Its translation: CASNFRDRANTQYF.

This sequence joins TRBV3-1 and TRBJ2-6, with no clear D. Germline loops: CDR1 LGHDT, CDR2 YNNKEL (reference sequence). The CDR3 consists of 16 residues. V was clipped by 3 bases and J by 2 bases, with 11 bases between them. In DNA form, the CDR3 reads TGTGCCAGCAGCCACCTGGCAGAGCCTGGGGCCAACGTCCTGACTTTC. This encodes CASSHLAEPGANVLTF. Full variable domain (outside the CDR3, taken from reference TRBV3-1 and TRBJ2-6): DTAVSQTPKYLVTQMGNDKSIKCEQNLGHDTMYWYKQDSKKFLKIMFSYNNKELIINETVPNRFSPKSPDKAHLNLHINSLELGDSAVYFCASSHLAEPGANVLTFGAGSRLTVL.

This clonotype has more than one count but fewer than ten. The chain links TRBV6-5 to TRBJ2-4; TRBD2 matches 8 bases. The DNA end lines up better with TRBJ2-7; the J call may be wrong. Germline lookup yields CDR1 MNHEY and CDR2 SVGAGI. This CDR3 is built from 15 residues. The CDR3 spells CASSPPSGSINEQYF. CDR3 nucleotide sequence: TGTGCCAGCAGTCCTCCCAGCGGGAGTATAAACGAGCAGTACTTC.

This clonotype was counted at least ten times. V is TRBV7-9 and J is TRBJ2-7, with D maybe TRBD2 (5 bases). Trimming pared 6 bases from V and 0 bases from J, leaving 9 bases between. Looked up from germline, CDR1 is SEHNR and CDR2 is FQNEAQ (reference sequence). This CDR3 has 13 amino acids. CDR3: CASSLRDSYEQYF. CDR3 DNA sequence: TGTGCCAGCAGTTTACGGGACTCCTACGAGCAGTACTTC. Full variable domain (remainder filled in from reference TRBV7-9 and TRBJ2-7): DTGVSQNPRHKITKRGQNVTFRCDPISEHNRLYWYRQTLGQGPEFLTYFQNEAQLEKSRLLSDRFSAERPKGSFSTLEIQRTEQGDSAMYLCASSLRDSYEQYFGPGTRLTVT.

In DNA form, the CDR3 reads TGTGCCTCAAACGAAGGAGGTCAGCCCCAGCATTTT. It translates to CASNEGGQPQHF. V usage is TRBV10-3 and J usage is TRBJ1-5; D remains ambiguous. This CDR3 has 12 residues. The germline CDR1 and CDR2 sequences are ENHRY and SYGVKD. V was cut by 11 bases and J by 6 bases, with 14 bases left in between.

The V gene is TRBV7-2, the J gene TRBJ1-2; no reliable D call. The CDR3 runs 16 residues. Trimming stripped 1 base from V and 4 bases from J, with 16 bases between. Germline V CDR1 and CDR2: SGHTA, FQGNSA. This CDR3 is CASSLGPGGKIYGYTF. The DNA for the CDR3 is TGTGCCAGCAGCTTAGGGCCAGGCGGGAAAATCTATGGCTACACCTTC.

V gene TRBV20-1 combines with J gene TRBJ1-2; 8 bases align to TRBD1. The junction had 6 bases not matched to a gene; V was cut back by 5 bases and J by 4 bases. Per the germline V gene, CDR1 is DFQATT and CDR2 is SNEGSKA (reference sequence). This CDR3 spans 13 amino acids. CDR3 residues: CSAADRGGYGYTF. The CDR3 bases are TGCAGTGCTGCCGACAGGGGAGGCTATGGCTACACCTTC.

This clonotype was seen ten or more times. The chain has TRBV12-3 or TRBV12-4 and TRBJ2-7, with 8 bases aligning to TRBD1. The CDR3 loop spans 16 amino acids. The junction had 13 bases not matched to a gene; V was cut back by 5 bases and J by 4 bases. CDR3 DNA: TGTGCCAGCAGTGTCGGACAGGGAGGAGGCCGGTACGAGCAGTACTTC. Its protein product is CASSVGQGGGRYEQYF.

The CDR3 loop reads CASRPTRVEQYF. CDR3 in DNA: TGTGCCAGCAGACCGACTAGAGTTGAGCAGTACTTC. The chain joins TRBV7-9 to TRBJ2-7, with TRBD2 as a possible D gene (6 bases). This CDR3 spans 12 amino acids. CDR1 SEHNR and CDR2 FQNEAQ come from the germline V gene (reference sequence). Deletions cut 6 bases from V and 7 bases from J, with 13 bases between.

The chain recombines TRBV28 with TRBJ2-4; D unclear. Trimming pared 2 bases from V and 2 bases from J, leaving 7 bases between. CDR1 is MDHEN, CDR2 SYDVKM, per germline. The CDR3 has 14 amino acids. CDR3 nucleotide sequence: TGTGCCAGCAGTTTAGTAAGGCCCAAAAACATTCAGTACTTC. Its translation is CASSLVRPKNIQYF.

The V gene is TRBV28, the J gene TRBJ2-1; 11 nucleotides agree with TRBD2. V trimming: 4 bases; J trimming: 9 bases; junction bases outside the gene matches: 14. The CDR3 is 17 residues long. Per germline, CDR1 MDHEN and CDR2 SYDVKM. The CDR3 loop is CASSSFVLAGGTSEQFF. In nucleotides, the CDR3 is TGTGCCAGCAGTTCCTTTGTCCTAGCGGGAGGCACAAGTGAGCAGTTCTTC.

This clonotype was observed a few times. This chain uses TRBV29-1 with TRBJ1-2; D possibly corresponds to TRBD1 (6 bases). Germline V gene sequence: CDR1 SQVTM, CDR2 ANQGSEA. V lost 7 bases to trimming and J lost 4 bases, with 13 bases between them. This CDR3 spans 12 amino acids. CDR3 DNA sequence: TGCAGCGGAGGACAGTCGAGCTATGGCTACACCTTC. Encoded protein: CSGGQSSYGYTF.

The J gene is TRBJ2-3, the V gene TRBV7-6, with TRBD2 identical over 10 bases. Germline trimming cut 4 bases from V and 1 base from J; bases unmatched to any gene: 5. The germline V gene encodes CDR1 SGHVS and CDR2 FNYEAQ. The CDR3 runs to 16 residues. Written as DNA, the CDR3 is TGTGCCAGCAGCTCCACTACTAGCGGGGGCACAGATACGCAGTATTTT. Amino acids: CASSSTTSGGTDTQYF.